A single sample is the source of the 5 T cell receptor beta chains below, sequenced in a study of control samples from healthy donors and cancer patients. Profiled with immunoSEQ multiplex PCR; TCRdb holds only in-frame clones, not every one. Of 140,000 to 150,000 clones listed, approximately 88% are singletons. Sequencing used blood. Receptors originate from a man in his thirties or forties in good health.

The CDR3 region is CASSYRGGSSDEQYF. The CDR3 DNA follows: TGTGCCAGCAGTTACCGGGGGGGTTCCTCAGACGAGCAGTACTTC. This rearrangement joins TRBV6-5 to TRBJ2-7; TRBD2 matches at 8 bases. CDR1 and CDR2 (germline): MNHEY, SVGAGI. This CDR3 has 15 residues. Trimming removed 2 bases from V and 5 bases from J; junction bases left unmatched: 8.

J is TRBJ1-1 and V is TRBV27; D gene uncertain. CDR1 is MNHEY, CDR2 SMNVEV, per germline (reference sequence). The CDR3 loop spans 13 amino acids. V was trimmed by 5 bases and J by 4 bases, leaving 11 bases between them. In DNA form, the CDR3 reads TGTGCCAGCAGTCCAAGGGTCCCCACTGAAGCTTTCTTT. Its translation is CASSPRVPTEAFF.

The V call is TRBV29-1, the J call TRBJ2-3, with D possibly TRBD2 on 6 matching bases. The CDR3 is 14 residues long. The V gene lost 3 bases and the J gene lost 4 bases, with 14 bases spanning the gap. Germline V gives CDR1 SQVTM, CDR2 ANQGSEA. This CDR3 is CSVDGGVGPDTQYF. The CDR3 coding sequence is TGCAGCGTTGACGGGGGTGTGGGCCCAGATACGCAGTATTTT.

This sequence joins TRBV7-9 and TRBJ2-4; D gene unclear. Germline lookup yields CDR1 SEHNR and CDR2 FQNEAQ (reference sequence). V lost 4 bases and J lost 9, with 7 bases in between. The CDR3 contains 11 residues. CDR3: CASSSTGIQYF. In DNA form, the CDR3 reads TGTGCCAGCAGCTCCACGGGCATTCAGTACTTC.

The gene calls are TRBV11-3 and TRBJ2-5, with D tentatively TRBD2 (6 bases). The germline V and J ends were trimmed by 1 base and 6 bases, with 9 bases remaining between them. The CDR3 contains 13 residues. The germline V gene encodes CDR1 SGHNT and CDR2 YENEEA. The CDR3 region has the DNA TGTGCCAGCAGCTTAGGGGGGGAAAAGACCCAGTACTTC. Translated, it gives CASSLGGEKTQYF.